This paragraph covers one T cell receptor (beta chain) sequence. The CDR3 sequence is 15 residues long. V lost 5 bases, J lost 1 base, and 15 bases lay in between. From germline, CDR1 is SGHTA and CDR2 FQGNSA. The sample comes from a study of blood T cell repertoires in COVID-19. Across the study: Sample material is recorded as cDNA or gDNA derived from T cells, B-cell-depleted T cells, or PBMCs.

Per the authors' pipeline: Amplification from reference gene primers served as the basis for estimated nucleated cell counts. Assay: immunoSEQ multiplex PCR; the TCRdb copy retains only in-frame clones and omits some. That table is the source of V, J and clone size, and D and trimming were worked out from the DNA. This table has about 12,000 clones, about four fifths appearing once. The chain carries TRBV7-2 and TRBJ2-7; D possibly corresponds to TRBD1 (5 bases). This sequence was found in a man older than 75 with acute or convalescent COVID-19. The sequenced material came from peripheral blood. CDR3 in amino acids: CASSLRWGPSYEQYF. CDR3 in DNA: TGTGCCAGCAGCCTAAGATGGGGCCCTTCCTACGAGCAGTACTTC.